This T cell receptor beta chain was sequenced in a study of circulating CD8 cells and anti-PD-1 response in melanoma (dated by TCRdb to about 2020). About the full investigation: Nivolumab was administered to patients intravenously at 3 mg/kg every 2 weeks. The TCR repertoire analysis included some 11 melanoma patients, of whom 7 were non-responders and 4 were responders. Of the 13 patients in the melanoma cohort, seven received anti-PD-1 as first-line therapy and six had prior targeted therapy or immunotherapy. Patients with complete or partial responses were classified as responders, and patients with stable or progressive disease (RECIST v1.1) were classified as non-responders. PD-1 on on-treatment samples was detected using a biotinylated anti-human IgG4 antibody.

TCRdb names NextSeq 500 as the instrument used. The QIAseq Immune Repertoire RNA Library Kit, Human TCR Panel was used to prepare TCR libraries from about 14 ng of total RNA. Sequencing of the TCR libraries was done on an Illumina NextSeq with a Mid Output V2 kit and asymmetric 261x41 paired-end reads. Every TCR library was diluted down to 4 nM, then pooled, denatured and loaded at approximately 0.99 pM. The published analysis was carried out like this. Processing of the TCR FASTQ files took place in the QIAGEN GeneGlobe Data Analysis Center, and downstream analysis was done in R 3.5.2. Clonality was computed as one minus Shannon entropy normalized by the log of the number of unique productive sequences. TRA or TRB clonotypes differing in abundance between baseline and M1 were identified within each subset by Fisher exact tests at 5% FDR. Clonotypes with differential abundance were classified as emerging, expanding, contracting or non-expanding/contracting. Repertoire overlap between patients was measured with Morisita's overlap index. TCRdb trimmed public reads at Q25 via fastp, called clones via MiXCR and kept in-frame beta chains. Each entry is one CDR3 protein sequence, shown with its most common DNA and genes. These V and J calls originate from TCRdb's pipeline instead of the authors' own analysis. The sample table contains 650 to 900 distinct CDR3 sequences; only one count was recorded for 6% to 7% of them. Approximately 6.7% of the sample is in the top ten clones.

Its CDR3 holds 14 amino acids, cysteine through phenylalanine. Of the read, only the CDR3 DNA is kept; its 42 bases are in frame from base 1. The germline V gene sets CDR1 to SNHLY and CDR2 to FYNNEI. Relative to germline, V is 2 bases shorter and J is 5 bases shorter, with 9 bases between their ends. Four subsets defined by PD-1 and/or TIGIT were sorted from live CD3+CD8+TCRalphabeta+ cells on a BD FACSAria II cell sorter. To characterize how relevant each subset is to anti-PD-1 therapy response, circulating CD8 T cells were sorted into four subsets based on PD-1 and TIGIT expression. From each sorted CD8 T-cell subset, both TCR alpha and TCR beta chains were sequenced. Peripheral blood was collected before the first anti-PD-1 injection, after two injections and after four injections. PBMCs were immediately isolated by Ficoll gradient centrifugation. Until use, PBMCs were stored frozen in liquid nitrogen in RPMI containing roughly 20% FCS and roughly 10% DMSO. After thawing, PBMCs were stained with a viability dye and with antibodies against CD3, CD8alpha, TCRalphabeta, PD-1 and TIGIT. Total RNA was extracted with the RNeasy Kit, and a RIN above 7 was reached by every sample.

Relative to its sample, this clonotype is medium-sized (0.01 to 0.1%). It lacks a known antigen. Base qualities are missing; no much larger clone stands one base away. The research as a whole found: The published TCR repertoire comparisons relied only on baseline and M1 samples from a small cohort that had few responders. The authors pointed out that the cohort included both treatment-naive and previously treated patients, and that this mix could influence the results. Repertoires were mostly private between subsets, with fewer than 7.5% of TRB clonotypes shared at M1, and the greatest sharing occurred between DPOS and TIGIT. Tumor material was not accessible, so tumor reactivity was assessed by peptide assays on expanded sorted subsets instead. The DNEG repertoire had the highest diversity, the PD-1 and DPOS repertoires had similar and higher clonality, and the TIGIT repertoires had the lowest diversity. Because material was limited, most experiments were generally run without replicates.

The input for sequencing was CD8+ T cells from PBMCs, taken at baseline or after one month of anti-PD-1 therapy (not recorded which). This clonotype was sampled from a human donor with melanoma. Rearrangement joined TRBV2 to TRBJ2-2; the D gene assignment is ambiguous. Read as DNA, the sequence is TGTGCCAGCAGTGAAATTGTGGGAACCGGGGAGCTGTTTTTT. Its product reads: CASSEIVGTGELFF.